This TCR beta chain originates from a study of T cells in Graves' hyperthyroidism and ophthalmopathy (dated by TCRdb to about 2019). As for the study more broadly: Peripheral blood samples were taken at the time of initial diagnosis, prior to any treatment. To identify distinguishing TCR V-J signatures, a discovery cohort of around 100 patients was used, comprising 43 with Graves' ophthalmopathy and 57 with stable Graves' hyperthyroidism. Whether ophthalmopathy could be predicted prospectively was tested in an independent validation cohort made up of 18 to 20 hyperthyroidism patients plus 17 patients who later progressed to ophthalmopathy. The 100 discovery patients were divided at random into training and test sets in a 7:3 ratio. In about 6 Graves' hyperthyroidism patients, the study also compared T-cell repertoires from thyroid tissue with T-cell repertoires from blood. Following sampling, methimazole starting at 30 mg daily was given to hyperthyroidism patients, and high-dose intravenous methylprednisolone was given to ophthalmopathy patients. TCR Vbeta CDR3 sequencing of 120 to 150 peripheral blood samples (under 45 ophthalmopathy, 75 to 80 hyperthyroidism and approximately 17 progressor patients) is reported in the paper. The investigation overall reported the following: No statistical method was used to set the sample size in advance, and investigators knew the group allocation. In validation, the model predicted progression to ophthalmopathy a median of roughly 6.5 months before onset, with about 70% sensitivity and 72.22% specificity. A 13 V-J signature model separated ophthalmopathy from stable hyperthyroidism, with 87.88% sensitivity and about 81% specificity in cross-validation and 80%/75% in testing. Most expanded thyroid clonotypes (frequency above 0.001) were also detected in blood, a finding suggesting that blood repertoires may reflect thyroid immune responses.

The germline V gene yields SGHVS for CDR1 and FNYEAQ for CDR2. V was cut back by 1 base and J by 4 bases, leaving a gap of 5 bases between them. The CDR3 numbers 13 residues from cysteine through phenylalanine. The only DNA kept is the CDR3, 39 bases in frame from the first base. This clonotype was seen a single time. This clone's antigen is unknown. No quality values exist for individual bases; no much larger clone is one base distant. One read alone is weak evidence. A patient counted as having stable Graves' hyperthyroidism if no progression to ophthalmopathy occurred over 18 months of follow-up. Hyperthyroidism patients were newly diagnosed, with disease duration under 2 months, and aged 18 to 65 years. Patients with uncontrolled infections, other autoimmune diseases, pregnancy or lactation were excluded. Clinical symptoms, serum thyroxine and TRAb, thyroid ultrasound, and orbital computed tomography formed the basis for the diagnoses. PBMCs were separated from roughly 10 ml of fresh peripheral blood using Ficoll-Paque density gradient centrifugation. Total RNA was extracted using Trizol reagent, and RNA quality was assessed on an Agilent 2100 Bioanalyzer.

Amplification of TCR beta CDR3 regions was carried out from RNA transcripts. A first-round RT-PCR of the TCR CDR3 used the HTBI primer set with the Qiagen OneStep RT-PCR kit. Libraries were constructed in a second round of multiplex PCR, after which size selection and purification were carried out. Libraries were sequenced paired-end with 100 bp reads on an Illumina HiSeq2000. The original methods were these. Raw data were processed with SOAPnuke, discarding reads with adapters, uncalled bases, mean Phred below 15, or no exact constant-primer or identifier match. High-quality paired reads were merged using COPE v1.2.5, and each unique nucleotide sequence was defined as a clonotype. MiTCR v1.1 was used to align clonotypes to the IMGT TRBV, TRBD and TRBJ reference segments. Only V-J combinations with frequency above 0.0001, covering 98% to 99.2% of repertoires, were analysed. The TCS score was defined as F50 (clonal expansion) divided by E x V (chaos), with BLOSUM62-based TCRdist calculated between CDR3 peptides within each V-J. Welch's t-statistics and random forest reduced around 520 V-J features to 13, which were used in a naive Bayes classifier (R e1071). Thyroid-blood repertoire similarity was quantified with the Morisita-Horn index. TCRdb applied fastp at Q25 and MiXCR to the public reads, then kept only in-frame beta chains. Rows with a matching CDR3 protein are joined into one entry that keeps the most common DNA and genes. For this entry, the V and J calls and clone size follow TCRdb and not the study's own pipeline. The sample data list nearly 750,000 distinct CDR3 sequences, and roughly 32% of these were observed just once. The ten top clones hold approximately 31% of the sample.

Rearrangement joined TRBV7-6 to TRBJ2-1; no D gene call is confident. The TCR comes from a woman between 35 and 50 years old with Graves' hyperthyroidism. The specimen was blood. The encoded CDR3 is CASSLVRYNEQFF. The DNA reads TGTGCCAGCAGCTTAGTGCGTTACAATGAGCAGTTCTTC.